The following is a T cell receptor (beta chain) sequence with its context. Its specificity is unknown. This entry belongs to a study of T cells after yellow fever vaccination. General study findings and limits: Secondary responses were weaker yet peaked faster, day 5 versus 15. Booster sampling recovered most clones from primary vaccination (under 97% CD4, roughly 88% CD8).

V was clipped by 6 bases and J by 4 bases, with 4 bases between them. CDR1 and CDR2 from the germline V gene are MDHEN and SYDVKM. The CDR3 has 11 residues. TCRdb re-analysed the 5' RACE reads in MiXCR, keeping a single row per CDR3 protein. The sample lists 450,000 to 650,000 distinct CDR3 sequences, roughly 13% occurring once. This TCR was recovered from a man aged 25 to 40 who received the YFV17D yellow fever vaccine. The chain has TRBV28 and TRBJ2-1; D unclear. The sample here was PBMCs, taken on the day of the yellow fever booster vaccination. The DNA of the CDR3 is TGTGCCAGCAGGAGATACAATGAGCAGTTCTTC. This translates into CASRRYNEQFF.